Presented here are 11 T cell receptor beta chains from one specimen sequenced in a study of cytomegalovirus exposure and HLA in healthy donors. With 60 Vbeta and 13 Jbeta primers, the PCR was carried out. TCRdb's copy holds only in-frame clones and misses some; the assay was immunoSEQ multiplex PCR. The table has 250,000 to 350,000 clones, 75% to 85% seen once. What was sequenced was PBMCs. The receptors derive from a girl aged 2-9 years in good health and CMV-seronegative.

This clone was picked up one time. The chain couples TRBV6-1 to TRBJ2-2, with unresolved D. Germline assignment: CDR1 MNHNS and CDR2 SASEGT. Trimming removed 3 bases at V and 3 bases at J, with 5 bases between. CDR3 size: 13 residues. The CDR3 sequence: CASSEADTGELFF. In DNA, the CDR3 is TGTGCCAGCAGTGAGGCGGACACCGGGGAGCTGTTTTTT.

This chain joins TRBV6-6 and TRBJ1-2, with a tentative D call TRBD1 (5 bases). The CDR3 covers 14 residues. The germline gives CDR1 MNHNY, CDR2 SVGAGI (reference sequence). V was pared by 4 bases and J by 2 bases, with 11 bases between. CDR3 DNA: TGTGCCAGCAGTTCATGGAGGGGCAACTATGGCTACACCTTC. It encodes CASSSWRGNYGYTF.

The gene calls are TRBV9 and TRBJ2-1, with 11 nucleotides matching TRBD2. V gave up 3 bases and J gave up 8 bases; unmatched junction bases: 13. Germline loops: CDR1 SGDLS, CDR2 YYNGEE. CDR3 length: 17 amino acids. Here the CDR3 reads CASSETLLAGDTDEQFF. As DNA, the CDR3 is TGTGCCAGCAGCGAGACCCTACTAGCGGGAGACACCGATGAGCAGTTCTTC. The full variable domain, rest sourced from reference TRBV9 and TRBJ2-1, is DSGVTQTPKHLITATGQRVTLRCSPRSGDLSVYWYQQSLDQGLQFLIQYYNGEERAKGNILERFSAQQFPDLHSELNLSSLELGDSALYFCASSETLLAGDTDEQFFGPGTRLTVL.

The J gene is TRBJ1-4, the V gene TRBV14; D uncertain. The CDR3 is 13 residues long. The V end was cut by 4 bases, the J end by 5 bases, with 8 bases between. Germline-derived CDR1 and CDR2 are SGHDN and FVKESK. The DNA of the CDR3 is TGTGCCAGCAGCCCCCTTATGAATGAAAAACTGTTTTTT. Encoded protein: CASSPLMNEKLFF.

The CDR3 spells CASSQNYRSMNTEAFF. The CDR3 coding sequence is TGTGCCAGCAGCCAGAATTACAGAAGCATGAACACTGAAGCTTTCTTT. This chain joins TRBV4-2 and TRBJ1-1; D unresolved. Trimming pared 3 bases from V and 0 bases from J, leaving 14 bases between. The germline CDR1 and CDR2 sequences are LGHNA and YNFKEQ. CDR3 length equals 16 residues.

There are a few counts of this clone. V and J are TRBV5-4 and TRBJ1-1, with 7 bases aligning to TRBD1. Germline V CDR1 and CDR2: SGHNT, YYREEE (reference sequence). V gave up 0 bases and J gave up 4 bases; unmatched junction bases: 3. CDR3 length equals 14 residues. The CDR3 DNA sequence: TGTGCCAGCAGCTTGGCAGGGGGAGGCACTGAAGCTTTCTTT. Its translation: CASSLAGGGTEAFF.

The DNA for the CDR3 is TGTGCCAGCAGTGGACAGGTCGCCCAGCCCCAGCATTTT. Its protein product is CASSGQVAQPQHF. The V call is TRBV2, the J call TRBJ1-5; perhaps TRBD1 as D (6 bases). Germline assignment: CDR1 SNHLY and CDR2 FYNNEI. The CDR3 extends over 13 amino acids. V lost 4 bases and J lost 7, with 11 bases in between.

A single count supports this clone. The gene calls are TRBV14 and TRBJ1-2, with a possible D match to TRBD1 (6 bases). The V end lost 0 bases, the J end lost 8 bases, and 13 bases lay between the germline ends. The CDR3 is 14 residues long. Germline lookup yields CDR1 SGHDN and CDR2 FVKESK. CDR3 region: CASSQDWGGRGYTF. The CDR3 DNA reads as TGTGCCAGCAGCCAAGATTGGGGGGGGCGCGGCTACACCTTC.

In DNA, the CDR3 is TGTGCCAGCAGCCAAGATGGGCCCCCCCCCGGGGGAAATGAGCAGTTCTTC. This sequence encodes CASSQDGPPPGGNEQFF. This chain uses TRBV4-2 with TRBJ2-1; D possibly corresponds to TRBD2 (6 bases). From germline, CDR1 is LGHNA and CDR2 YNFKEQ. Trimming shortened V by 0 bases and J by 7 bases, and 19 bases separated the two germline ends. The CDR3 contains 17 residues.

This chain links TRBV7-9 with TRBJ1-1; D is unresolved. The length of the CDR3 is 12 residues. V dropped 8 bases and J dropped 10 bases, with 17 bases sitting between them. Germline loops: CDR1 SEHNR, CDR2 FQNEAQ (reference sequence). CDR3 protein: CASPEGAPPAFF. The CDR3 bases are TGTGCCAGCCCTGAGGGTGCCCCTCCAGCTTTCTTT.

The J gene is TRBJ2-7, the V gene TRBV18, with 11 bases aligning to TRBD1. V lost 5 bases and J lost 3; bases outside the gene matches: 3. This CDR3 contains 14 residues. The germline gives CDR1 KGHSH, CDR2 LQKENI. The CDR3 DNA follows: TGTGCCAGCTCAATGGGACAGGGGGACTACGAGCAGTACTTC. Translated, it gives CASSMGQGDYEQYF.